Reported below is one T cell receptor (beta chain). As yet, its antigen is unknown. V shed 0 bases and J 1 base; nucleotides not matched to a gene: 6. Germline CDR1 SGHAT, CDR2 FQNNGV. This CDR3 region has 16 residues. Run at survey level, the immunoSEQ assay was version v3.0. Assay used: immunoSEQ multiplex PCR; TCRdb lists only in-frame clones, some missing. The repertoire holds fewer than 45,000 clones, 80% to 90% seen once, with about 11% in the top ten. These data belong to a study of long-term antiretroviral therapy in people with HIV. General study results and limits: The study found narrower CDR3 length ranges in HIV repertoires than in controls. After ART, diversity increased yet remained lower than transplant donor controls. Dominance of pre-ART expanded clones persisted, fluctuating and often declining after ART.

The receptor was isolated from a man younger than 35 with HIV. The gene calls are TRBV11-2 and TRBJ2-7; 7 bases align to TRBD1. The material sequenced was unsorted PBMCs, taken 2.2 years after starting antiretroviral therapy. The CDR3, as DNA: TGTGCCAGCAGCTTAGATTCAGACAGGGCGTCCTACGAGCAGTACTTC. Translated, it gives CASSLDSDRASYEQYF. Using reference TRBV11-2 and TRBJ2-7 for the parts outside the CDR3, the full variable domain is EAGVAQSPRYKIIEKRQSVAFWCNPISGHATLYWYQQILGQGPKLLIQFQNNGVVDDSQLPKDRFSAERLKGVDSTLKIQPAKLEDSAVYLCASSLDSDRASYEQYFGPGTRLTVT.